This T cell receptor (beta chain) was retrieved from a study of cytomegalovirus exposure and HLA in healthy donors (TCRdb year 2017). Regarding the study in general: An earlier analysis of under 600 of the donors reported 276 Gb of sequence data and some 100 million unique TCR beta sequences from roughly 200 million T cells. An early release covering about 600 HLA-typed donors comprised roughly 300 gigabases of sequencing data and tens of millions of unique TCR sequences. Among the roughly 400 genotyped donors, under 90% belonged to the genetic ancestry cluster associated with self-reported Caucasian donors. The study aimed to test whether cataloging public T cell receptors could reveal signatures of past pathogen exposure. The study used immunosequencing to profile the T cell repertoires of several hundred subjects and linked those repertoires to cytomegalovirus serostatus. In addition to the first cohort of hundreds of subjects, a separate validation cohort of 100 to 150 different subjects was used. High-throughput TCR immunosequencing, statistical association of individual TCRs with disease status, and machine learning were combined to predict cytomegalovirus infection status. A later analysis re-examined previously published TCR beta repertoires from more than 650 donors and added high-resolution HLA genotyping to investigate patterns of TCR occurrence. The later analysis used no new phenotypic data to find candidate immune exposures, relying instead on TCR beta sequences and their occurrence across donors. In an earlier analysis of 587 of the donors, high-throughput TCR beta sequencing was used to judge whether each TCR beta V gene segment behaved as functional or pseudogenic. Donor age, sex, ethnicity and CMV serostatus were compiled alongside the repertoire data. A later genetic analysis used genome-wide SNP genotypes for about 55% of the 666 donors, treating that subset as a discovery cohort. All discovery cohort repertoires had been generated on a single sequencing platform. Class I and class II HLA loci were covered by the typing at four-digit resolution. Typing coverage differed by locus: A, B, C, DRB1 and DQB1 were typed in about 620-640 donors, DQA1 in 500 to 550, DPA1 in approximately 610, and DPB1 in around 490. Four or five DR-DQ haplotypes were handled as single units for association and clustering, since linkage in the cohort was strong. Across under 500 genotyped donors of the cohort, an average of about 200,000 unique TCR beta nucleotide sequences per donor were sequenced, and approximately 17% of those sequences were non-productive.

CDR1 and CDR2, per the germline V gene, are SGHRS and YFSETQ. Its CDR3 holds 15 amino acids, cysteine through phenylalanine. The kept DNA is CDR3 alone, 45 bases in frame from the first base. The junction shows trimming of 0 bases on V and 0 bases on J, and the gene matches do not reach 1 base of it. In total, more than 500 healthy bone marrow donors made up the cohort. At the time of sampling, all cohort members were nominally healthy, though unrecorded immune exposures were likely present. The donor tested CMV seropositive and was one of the 289 seropositive cohort members. Each donor provided a peripheral blood sample, and peripheral blood mononuclear cells were used for TCR beta sequencing. Genomic DNA was extracted from the blood cell samples with the Qiagen DNeasy Blood Extraction Kit. Libraries were prepared through the immunoSEQ multiplex PCR assay. For the multiplex PCR, a mixture combining 60 forward primers for TCR Vbeta segments and 13 reverse primers for TCR Jbeta segments was used. Amplification of the CDR3 region of rearranged TCR beta genes was performed with a multiplex PCR assay on genomic DNA. The amplified TCR beta libraries were sequenced on the Illumina HiSeq System as 87-base-pair reads. The authors processed their data as follows. A later analysis tallied roughly 80 million unique TCR beta chains across the approximately 670 repertoires, and approximately 11 million of those chains were shared by two or more donors. A nearest-neighbor algorithm error-corrected the raw reads and collapsed the reads into unique sequences, merging closely related sequences to remove PCR and sequencing errors. Alignment of CDR3 sequences to IMGT reference sequences was used to assign V, D and J gene segments. Each retained sequence needed at least a six-nucleotide match to both a V gene segment and a J gene segment. Rearrangements were called productive when the CDR3 lacked stop codons and stayed in frame with V and J; all others were non-productive. Following IMGT convention, CDR3 was defined as the stretch from the second conserved V-encoded cysteine to the conserved J-encoded phenylalanine. In an earlier analysis of approximately 590 of the donors, sequences lacking an unambiguous match to a single V gene segment were excluded. In an earlier analysis of approximately 500 of the donors, a V segment was called functional when productive rearrangements were above 56.7%, and segregating when the standard deviation between donors exceeded 5%. To diagnose cytomegalovirus status from the catalog of TCR beta chain sequences, a statistical classification framework was built. A later analysis assigned V and J genes by comparing TCR nucleotide sequences with IMGT/GENE-DB human TR gene sequences. A later analysis assigned CDR3 sequences and most-parsimonious VDJ recombination scenarios with the TCRdist pipeline. In a later analysis, each TCR beta chain was defined by its CDR3 amino acid sequence together with its V-gene family, and reads lacking a unique V-gene family were excluded. In a later analysis, several hundred highly shared, low-generation-probability nucleotide sequences were removed to address suspected cross-contamination and a sequencing artifact. In a later analysis, a clonal expansion index was calculated for each public chain from normalized within-repertoire ranks of inferred template counts. A later analysis computed generation probabilities with a VDJ recombination model fitted to out-of-frame rearrangements, and checked the results against IGoR. Hypergeometric tests were used in a later analysis to score TCR-TCR, TCR-HLA and TCR-CMV co-occurrence, with a repertoire-size bias correction applied to the TCR pairs. In a later analysis, false discovery rates were estimated by permuting HLA or CMV assignments 20 times. In a later analysis, co-occurring TCRs were grouped using DBSCAN, and TCRdist sequence similarity was added for clustering within HLA-allele-positive subsets. Repertoires with fewer than 30,000 or more than 120,000 public chains, plus five repertoires with anomalous nucleotide sharing, were excluded from co-occurrence clustering. What TCRdb holds here is the immuneACCESS table cut down to in-frame rearrangements. Part of the clones is not present; checked against another copy, under half of the missing clones reflect an unresolved V gene, and the others are unexplained. The D gene and trimming were derived from the DNA, and the V and J assignments and clone size from that table. The sample yields 150,000 to 200,000 clones; 75% to 80% were counted once. The ten largest clones take up less than 6% of the sample.

As concerns this clone: Its binding antigen is unknown. No much larger clone exists at a distance of one base, and base qualities are not known.

The full study reports these points: Most CMV-associated TCR beta chains appeared to be HLA-restricted in a later analysis, and the HLA associations seemed to be driven largely by CMV exposure. A later analysis found that TCR association rates varied across HLA loci, with DRB1 alleles showing the most associated TCRs and HLA-C alleles the fewest. In a later analysis, HLA-associated TCR beta chains were found to be more clonally expanded and to have lower generation probabilities than equally common non-associated chains. Several of the top co-occurrence clusters appeared to be linked to parvovirus B19, influenza, CMV and Epstein-Barr virus, according to a later analysis. A group of highly shared sequence variants was considered likely to be a technical artifact of the sequencing pipeline. A further reported finding was that TCR beta sequences accurately predicted the HLA-A and HLA-B alleles for most subjects in the first cohort. Broadly in line with IMGT annotations, most TCR beta V segments showed up in productive rearrangements about 90% or about 30% of the time in an earlier analysis of about 500 of the donors. In a later genetic analysis, a missense DCLRE1C variant was associated with V-gene and J-gene trimming of TCR beta chains, and the association was replicated in an independent cohort. When HLA alleles, especially DR and DQ, strongly co-occurred, TCR associations were difficult to assign to individual alleles. Because the 87-base-pair reads could not distinguish some IMGT-functional V segments, including TRBV6-2 and TRBV6-3, those segments were excluded. At a false discovery rate of 0.05, a later analysis linked approximately 18,000 TCR beta sequences to specific HLA alleles. Because HLA typing was missing for some donors at each locus, association tests included only the typed subset. The cohort was sequenced for TCR beta chains only, and without alpha or paired-chain data the features that could be detected were limited. Across donors, most TCR sequences were observed very rarely, whereas some public TCRs were present in many individuals. According to a later genetic analysis, donors in an Asian-associated ancestry cluster had fewer N-insertions in productive TCRs than the approximately 630-donor mean. The study gave a list of 150 to 200 TCR beta chains associated with cytomegalovirus. The classifier was reported to diagnose cytomegalovirus status with high specificity and sensitivity in both the original and validation cohorts. Correlated functional status among segregating V segments might be attributable to linkage disequilibrium, but an unknown experimental factor could not be ruled out. Seventeen rarely observed V segments, including chromosome 9 orphons, were excluded from the earlier analysis of some 590 of the donors because counts were too low. Presence/absence analyses assumed roughly uniform sequencing depth across donors, an assumption that may not hold. A few of the identified cytomegalovirus-associated TCR beta chains were confirmed in vitro to be specific for cytomegalovirus antigens. CMV serostatus was the only immune exposure information available for the cohort. The authors suggested that the approach could potentially be generalized to other disease states and immunological phenotypes.

The rearrangement joined TRBV5-1 to TRBJ2-3; TRBD2 agrees with 7 junctional bases. The sample was PBMCs. The sequence was obtained from a woman aged 25 to 39 in good health and CMV-seropositive. For the CDR3, the sequence is CASSLEAGSTDTQYF. In nucleotides, the sequence is TGCGCCAGCAGCTTGGAAGCGGGGAGCACAGATACGCAGTATTTT.